This T cell receptor beta chain was captured in a study of OX40 agonist ivuxolimab in advanced cancers. Study summary: Patients enrolled in dose escalation were diagnosed with hepatocellular carcinoma, melanoma, renal cell or head and neck cancer. Prior anti-PD-1, anti-PD-L1 or anti-CTLA-4 therapy did not bar entry, and more than 35% had some.

Germline CDR1 is LNHNV and CDR2 is YYDKDF (reference sequence). This CDR3 comprises 16 residues. V lost 4 bases and J 4 bases, leaving 14 bases between the germline ends. A word on this clone: Its cognate antigen is unknown.

General observations from the study: Researchers did not determine the expanded peripheral T cells' antigen specificity.

This table comes from immunoSEQ multiplex PCR, and its TCRdb copy is limited to in-frame clones, with some not included. In the table there are some 100,000 clones, nearly 90% of which are singletons. The J gene is TRBJ1-6, the V gene TRBV15; weak D call: TRBD1 (5 bases). Sequencing was performed on CD4+ or CD8+ T cells sorted from blood, taken in a trial of the OX40 agonist ivuxolimab. The clonotype was recovered from an adult with an advanced solid tumor such as melanoma, head and neck, liver or kidney cancer. CDR3 bases: TGTGCCACCAGCAACCCAGGGACGGTTTATAATTCACCCCTCCACTTT. Protein: CATSNPGTVYNSPLHF.